These 2 T cell receptor beta chains came from one sample sequenced in a study of siplizumab effects on memory and regulatory T cells. Here immunoSEQ multiplex PCR was the method, and the copy in TCRdb shows in-frame clones only, minus some. The profile shows tens of thousands of clones, about 97% of them singletons. Sequences were obtained from naive CD4+ T cells sorted from blood. The receptors derive from a human donor in good health.

The chain links TRBV30 to TRBJ2-1; 10 positions agree with TRBD2. The junction had 13 bases not matched to a gene; V was cut back by 0 bases and J by 8 bases. CDR1 and CDR2 from the germline V gene are GTSNPN and SVGIG (reference sequence). This CDR3 comprises 17 residues. This CDR3 is CAWSVRWLAGVYDEQFF. DNA of the CDR3: TGTGCCTGGAGTGTAAGGTGGCTAGCGGGAGTTTATGATGAGCAGTTCTTC.

The V and J genes are TRBV6-5 and TRBJ2-5, with D hard to call. The CDR3 is 11 residues long. Germline loops: CDR1 MNHEY, CDR2 SVGAGI. V was clipped by 6 bases and J by 7 bases, with 9 bases between them. The CDR3 protein is CASSTGVTQYF. The CDR3 bases are TGTGCCAGCAGCACTGGGGTGACCCAGTACTTC.